The 17 T cell receptor beta chains reported below all come from one sample, sequenced in a study of T cell repertoires in cytomegalovirus infection. Their target antigens are unknown. TCRdb analysed the reads with MiXCR anew, one entry per CDR3 protein. The repertoire holds about 770,000 distinct CDR3 sequences, with roughly 29% as singletons. This material consisted of cultured CD8+ T cells from PBMCs, taken from culture after CMV antigen stimulation. The receptors come from a human donor in good health (CMV status not recorded). Some clones in this sample may be carry-over from other donors' samples.

The V gene is TRBV7-8, the J gene TRBJ2-3, with 9 bases matching TRBD1. CDR3 size: 14 residues. Germline loops: CDR1 SGHVS, CDR2 FQNEAQ. After removal of 3 bases from V and 5 bases from J, the junction contained 3 bases not matched to a gene. The CDR3 DNA reads TGTGCCAGCAGCTTCAGGACAGGGGAAGATACGCAGTATTTT. Protein sequence: CASSFRTGEDTQYF.

The J gene is TRBJ1-5, the V gene TRBV27; D is possibly TRBD1 (5 bases). This CDR3 spans 15 amino acids. Between the trimmed V and J ends, which lost 5 bases and 5 bases, there was a span of 16 bases. From germline, CDR1 is MNHEY and CDR2 SMNVEV (reference sequence). The CDR3 reads CASSPGGGIHQPQHF. CDR3 DNA sequence: TGTGCCAGCAGTCCCGGGGGTGGAATACATCAGCCCCAGCATTTT.

J is TRBJ1-2 and V is TRBV6-2 or TRBV6-3, with 7 bases aligning to TRBD1. This CDR3 comprises 15 residues. Trimming removed 10 bases from V and 4 bases from J; junction bases left unmatched: 15. The germline V gene has CDR1 MNHEY and CDR2 SVGEGT. CDR3 DNA sequence: TGTGCCACTTCCGGGCTCCTTGAGGGGGCCTATGGCTACACCTTC. It specifies CATSGLLEGAYGYTF.

The genes are TRBV10-3 and TRBJ2-3; D gene ambiguous. V lost 2 bases to trimming and J lost 6 bases, with 15 bases between them. The CDR3 is 15 residues long. Germline V gene sequence: CDR1 ENHRY, CDR2 SYGVKD. The CDR3 loop reads CAISEGERNGDTQYF. The CDR3 DNA reads as TGTGCCATCAGTGAGGGGGAAAGAAATGGGGATACGCAGTATTTT.

The chain joins TRBV6-5 to TRBJ1-1; D is unresolved. Germline values: CDR1 MNHEY, CDR2 SVGAGI. V was pared by 2 bases and J by 1 base, with 8 bases between. The CDR3 loop spans 14 amino acids. The CDR3 nucleotides are TGTGCCAGCAGTTACAGGAGAGGGAACACTGAAGCTTTCTTT. Protein: CASSYRRGNTEAFF.

This sequence joins TRBV19 and TRBJ2-1, with a tentative D call TRBD2 (5 bases). Trimming removed 6 bases from V and 7 bases from J, with 10 bases in between. This CDR3 has 12 amino acids. Germline-derived CDR1 and CDR2 are LNHDA and SQIVND (reference sequence). This CDR3 reads CASREGANEQFF. Here the CDR3 DNA reads TGTGCCAGTAGAGAGGGCGCAAATGAGCAGTTCTTC.

V gene TRBV7-9 combines with J gene TRBJ1-5; D is ambiguous. Germline CDR1 SEHNR, CDR2 FQNEAQ (reference sequence). The CDR3 loop spans 14 amino acids. Trimming pared 6 bases from V and 0 bases from J, leaving 9 bases between. CDR3 residues: CASRSNYSNQPQHF. In DNA, the CDR3 is TGTGCCAGCAGGTCCAACTATAGCAATCAGCCCCAGCATTTT.

The rearrangement uses TRBV20-1 and TRBJ2-5; 9 nucleotides agree with TRBD2. The V gene's germline CDR1 is DFQATT and CDR2 SNEGSKA (reference sequence). V lost 5 bases and J lost 1; bases outside the gene matches: 8. CDR3 size: 15 residues. The CDR3 DNA reads as TGCAGTGCTCGTAGCAGCGGGGGGCTCCAAGAGACCCAGTACTTC. Encoded protein: CSARSSGGLQETQYF.

V gene TRBV28 combines with J gene TRBJ2-3; possibly TRBD1 for D (5 bases). This CDR3 contains 16 residues. With 5 bases removed from V and 3 bases from J, the gap between germline ends came to 18 bases. Looked up from germline, CDR1 is MDHEN and CDR2 is SYDVKM. The CDR3 nucleotides are TGTGCCAGCAGTACATATAAGGGGCAGGCGACAGATACGCAGTATTTT. Translation: CASSTYKGQATDTQYF.

This clonotype was observed a few times. The CDR3 bases are TGTGCCAGTAGAAACCGAGGGGACCTGATGGATAAAGCTTTCTTT. Protein: CASRNRGDLMDKAFF. V usage is TRBV19 and J usage is TRBJ1-1; a possible D gene is TRBD1 (5 bases). V was trimmed by 6 bases and J by 9 bases, leaving 23 bases between them. CDR3 length: 15 amino acids. Germline lookup yields CDR1 LNHDA and CDR2 SQIVND (reference sequence).

The V gene is TRBV20-1, the J gene TRBJ2-5, with D perhaps given as TRBD1 or TRBD2 (5 bases each). CDR1 and CDR2 (germline): DFQATT, SNEGSKA (reference sequence). The length of the CDR3 is 15 residues. Trimming took 3 bases from V and 1 from J, leaving 15 bases between them. CDR3 coding DNA: TGCAGTGCTAGGGGACGGAGCCCAACCCAAGAGACCCAGTACTTC. This encodes CSARGRSPTQETQYF.

This clonotype was counted a few times. The chain is built from TRBV6-1 and TRBJ2-5; D may match TRBD1 or TRBD2 (6 bases each). Germline values: CDR1 MNHNS, CDR2 SASEGT. The CDR3 runs to 18 residues. Trimming took off 2 bases at V and 7 bases at J, with 26 bases between the two ends. The CDR3 bases are TGTGCCAGCAGTGAACGTCGGGGGCGGGACGGTCTAGGGGGGACCCAGTACTTC. Translating gives CASSERRGRDGLGGTQYF.

This clonotype was seen a handful of times. This chain links TRBV19 with TRBJ2-1; 7 nucleotides agree with TRBD1. V shed 3 bases, J shed 3 bases, and the junction held 5 bases outside the gene matches. The CDR3 sequence is 15 residues long. From germline, CDR1 is LNHDA and CDR2 SQIVND (reference sequence). CDR3 loop: CASSIAGDSYNEQFF. Here the CDR3 DNA reads TGTGCCAGTAGTATTGCAGGGGACAGCTACAATGAGCAGTTCTTC.

There are a few counts of this clonotype. The chain has TRBV2 and TRBJ1-2; D gene unclear. V was clipped by 3 bases and J by 5 bases, with 7 bases between them. Germline CDR1 and CDR2: SNHLY and FYNNEI. The CDR3 is 12 amino acids. The CDR3 sequence is CASSDGRYGYTF. For the CDR3, the DNA is TGTGCCAGCAGTGATGGGAGATATGGCTACACCTTC.

The rearrangement uses TRBV12-3 or TRBV12-4 and TRBJ1-1; unclear D gene. This CDR3 region has 13 residues. The V end lost 3 bases, the J end lost 3 bases, and 8 bases lay between the germline ends. Here the CDR3 DNA reads TGTGCCAGCAGTTTTGGCCACGACACTGAAGCTTTCTTT. Translating it yields CASSFGHDTEAFF.

The V gene is TRBV24-1, the J gene TRBJ2-3, with no clear D. The germline CDR1 and CDR2 sequences are KGHDR and SFDVKD. CDR3 length: 12 amino acids. Trimming took 4 bases from V and 4 from J, leaving 5 bases between them. CDR3 nucleotides: TGTGCCACCAGTGACCCCGCAGATACGCAGTATTTT. Its protein product is CATSDPADTQYF.

The chain combines TRBV18 with TRBJ2-1, with 7 bases lining up with TRBD2. Germline V gives CDR1 KGHSH, CDR2 LQKENI. CDR3 size: 17 residues. V shed 6 bases and J 1 base; nucleotides not matched to a gene: 12. CDR3 sequence: CASSPGWGGGSYNEQFF. The CDR3 bases are TGTGCCAGCTCGCCCGGCTGGGGCGGGGGTTCCTACAATGAGCAGTTCTTC. The full variable domain, in which reference TRBV18 and TRBJ2-1 provide the parts outside the CDR3, is NAGVMQNPRHLVRRRGQEARLRCSPMKGHSHVYWYRQLPEEGLKFMVYLQKENIIDESGMPKERFSAEFPKEGPSILRIQQVVRGDSAAYFCASSPGWGGGSYNEQFFGPGTRLTVL.